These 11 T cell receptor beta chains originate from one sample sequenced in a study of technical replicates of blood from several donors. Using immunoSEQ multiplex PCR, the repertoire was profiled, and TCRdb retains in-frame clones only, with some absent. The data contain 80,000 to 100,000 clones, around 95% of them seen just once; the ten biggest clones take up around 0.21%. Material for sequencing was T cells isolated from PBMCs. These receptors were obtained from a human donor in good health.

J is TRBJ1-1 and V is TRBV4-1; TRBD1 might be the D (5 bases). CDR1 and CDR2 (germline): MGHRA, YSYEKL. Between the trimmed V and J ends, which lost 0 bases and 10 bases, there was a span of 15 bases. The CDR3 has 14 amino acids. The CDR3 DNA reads TGCGCCAGCAGCCAAGAACAAATGGGGCAACTAGCTTTCTTT. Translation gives CASSQEQMGQLAFF.

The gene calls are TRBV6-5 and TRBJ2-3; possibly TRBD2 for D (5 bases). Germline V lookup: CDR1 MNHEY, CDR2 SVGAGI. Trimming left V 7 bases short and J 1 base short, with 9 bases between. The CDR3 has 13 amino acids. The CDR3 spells CASTLAGTDTQYF. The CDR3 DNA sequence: TGTGCCAGCACTCTAGCAGGCACAGATACGCAGTATTTT.

CDR3 in DNA: TGTGCCAGCTCAAGCGGGGGCTCCTACGAGCAGTACTTC. Translated, it gives CASSSGGSYEQYF. This sequence joins TRBV18 and TRBJ2-7, with 8 bases fitting TRBD2. Germline lookup yields CDR1 KGHSH and CDR2 LQKENI. The length of the CDR3 is 13 residues. The J segment lost 0 bases and the V segment lost 5 bases, leaving 0 bases of the junction unmatched.

The CDR3 loop is CASRNQGLGQPQHF. CDR3 nucleotides: TGTGCCAGCAGGAATCAGGGTTTGGGTCAGCCCCAGCATTTT. The chain is built from TRBV28 and TRBJ1-5; a weak D match, TRBD1 (5 bases). The CDR3 is 14 amino acids. Deletions cut 6 bases from V and 6 bases from J, with 15 bases between. The V gene's germline CDR1 is MDHEN and CDR2 SYDVKM. Supplemented by reference TRBV28 and TRBJ1-5, the full variable domain reads DVKVTQSSRYLVKRTGEKVFLECVQDMDHENMFWYRQDPGLGLRLIYFSYDVKMKEKGDIPEGYSVSREKKERFSLILESASTNQTSMYLCASRNQGLGQPQHFGDGTRLSIL.

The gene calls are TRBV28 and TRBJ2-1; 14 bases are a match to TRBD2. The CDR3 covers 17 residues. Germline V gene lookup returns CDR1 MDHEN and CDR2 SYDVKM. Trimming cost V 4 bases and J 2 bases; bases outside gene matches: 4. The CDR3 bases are TGTGCCAGCAGTTCGACTAGCGGGAGGGCGCCCTACAATGAGCAGTTCTTC. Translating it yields CASSSTSGRAPYNEQFF.

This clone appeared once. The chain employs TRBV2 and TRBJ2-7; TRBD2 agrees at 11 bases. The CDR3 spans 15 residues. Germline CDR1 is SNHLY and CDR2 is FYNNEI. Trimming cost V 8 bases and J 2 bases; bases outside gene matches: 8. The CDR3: CASEAASGGTYEQYF. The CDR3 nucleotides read TGTGCCAGCGAGGCGGCTAGCGGGGGGACCTACGAGCAGTACTTC.

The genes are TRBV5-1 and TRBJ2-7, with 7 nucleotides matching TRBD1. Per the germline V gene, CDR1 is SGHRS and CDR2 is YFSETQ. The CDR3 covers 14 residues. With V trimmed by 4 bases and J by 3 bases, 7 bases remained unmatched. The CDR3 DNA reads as TGCGCCAGCAGCCCCGGGACAGTCGTCTACGAGCAGTACTTC. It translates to CASSPGTVVYEQYF.

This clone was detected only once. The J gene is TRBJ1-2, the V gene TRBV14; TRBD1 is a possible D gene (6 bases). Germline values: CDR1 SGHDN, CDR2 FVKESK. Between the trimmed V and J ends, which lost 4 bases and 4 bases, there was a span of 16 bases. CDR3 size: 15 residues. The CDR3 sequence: CASSRKRQDLYGYTF. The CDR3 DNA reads TGTGCCAGCAGCCGAAAAAGACAGGACCTCTATGGCTACACCTTC.

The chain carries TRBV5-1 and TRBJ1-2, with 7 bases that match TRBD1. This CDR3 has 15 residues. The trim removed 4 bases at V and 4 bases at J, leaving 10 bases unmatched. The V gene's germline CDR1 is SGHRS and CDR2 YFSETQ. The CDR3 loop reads CASSLGNRGRYGYTF. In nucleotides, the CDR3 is TGCGCCAGCAGCCTTGGTAACAGGGGCCGCTATGGCTACACCTTC.

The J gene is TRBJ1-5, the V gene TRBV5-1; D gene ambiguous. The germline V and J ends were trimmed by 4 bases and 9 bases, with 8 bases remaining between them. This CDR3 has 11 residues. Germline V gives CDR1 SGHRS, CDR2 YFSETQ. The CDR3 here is CASSLKRPQHF. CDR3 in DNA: TGCGCCAGCAGCCTTAAGAGGCCCCAGCATTTT.

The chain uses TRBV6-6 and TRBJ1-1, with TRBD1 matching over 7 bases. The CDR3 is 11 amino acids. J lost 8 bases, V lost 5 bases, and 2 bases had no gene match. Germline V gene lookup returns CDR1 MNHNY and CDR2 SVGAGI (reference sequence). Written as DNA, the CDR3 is TGTGCCAGCAGTAGACAGGGAGAAGCTTTCTTT. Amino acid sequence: CASSRQGEAFF.